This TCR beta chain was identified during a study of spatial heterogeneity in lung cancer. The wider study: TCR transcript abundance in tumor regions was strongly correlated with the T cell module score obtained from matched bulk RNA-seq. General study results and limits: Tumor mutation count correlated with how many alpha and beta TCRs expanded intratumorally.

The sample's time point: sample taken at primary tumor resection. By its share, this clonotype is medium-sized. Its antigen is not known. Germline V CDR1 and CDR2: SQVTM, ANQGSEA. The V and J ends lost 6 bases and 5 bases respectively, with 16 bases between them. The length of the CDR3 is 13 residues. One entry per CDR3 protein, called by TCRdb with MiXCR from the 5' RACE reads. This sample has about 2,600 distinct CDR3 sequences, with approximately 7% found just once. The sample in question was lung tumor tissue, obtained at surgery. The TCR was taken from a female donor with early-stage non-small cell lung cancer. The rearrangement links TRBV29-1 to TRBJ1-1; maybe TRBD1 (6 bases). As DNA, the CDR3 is TGCAGCGTGCACAGGGCAACAGGGACTGAAGCTTTCTTT. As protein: CSVHRATGTEAFF.